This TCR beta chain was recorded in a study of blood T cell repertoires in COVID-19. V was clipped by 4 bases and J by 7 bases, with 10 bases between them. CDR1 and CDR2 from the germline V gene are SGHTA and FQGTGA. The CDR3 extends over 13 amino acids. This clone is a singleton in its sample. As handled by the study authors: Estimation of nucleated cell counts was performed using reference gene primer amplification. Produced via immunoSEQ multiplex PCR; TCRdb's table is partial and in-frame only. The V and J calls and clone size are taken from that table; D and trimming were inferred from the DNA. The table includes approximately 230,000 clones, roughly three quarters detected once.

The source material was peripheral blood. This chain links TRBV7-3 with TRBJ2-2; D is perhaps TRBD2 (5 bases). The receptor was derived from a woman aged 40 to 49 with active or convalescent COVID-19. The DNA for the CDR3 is TGTGCCAGCAGCTCAGGACTGAACGGGGAGCTGTTTTTT. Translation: CASSSGLNGELFF.